What follows are 12 T cell receptor beta chains derived from one specimen sequenced in a study of cytomegalovirus exposure and HLA in healthy donors. The PCR used 60 Vbeta and 13 Jbeta primers. The protocol was immunoSEQ multiplex PCR, while the TCRdb copy is restricted to in-frame clones and leaves out a portion. The sample has approximately 170,000 clones; around 81% are singletons. Sequencing was carried out using PBMCs. The receptors come from a woman aged 30 to 39 in good health and CMV-seropositive.

This chain joins TRBV5-1 and TRBJ1-2; D not resolved. Germline assignment: CDR1 SGHRS and CDR2 YFSETQ. The germline V and J ends were trimmed by 1 base and 4 bases, with 8 bases remaining between them. The CDR3 spans 13 residues. The CDR3 DNA is TGCGCCAGCAGCTTGCAGGCAGCCTATGGCTACACCTTC. The encoded protein is CASSLQAAYGYTF.

V and J are TRBV4-3 and TRBJ2-1; no clear D. Trimming shortened V by 4 bases and J by 0 bases, and 13 bases separated the two germline ends. The CDR3 has 16 residues. CDR1 is LGHNA and CDR2 is YSLEER in the germline V gene. The CDR3 sequence: CASSLLTPGSYNEQFF. The CDR3 DNA reads TGCGCCAGCAGCCTCCTAACCCCAGGCTCCTACAATGAGCAGTTCTTC.

This clone showed up just once. This rearrangement joins TRBV28 to TRBJ2-3; the match to TRBD1 covers 9 bases. The CDR3 sequence is 15 residues long. Trimming cost V 6 bases and J 6 bases; bases outside gene matches: 10. The germline gives CDR1 MDHEN, CDR2 SYDVKM. CDR3 sequence (DNA): TGTGCCAGCAGCCTCCCCGGGACAGGGTCCGATACGCAGTATTTT. Translating it yields CASSLPGTGSDTQYF.

The CDR3: CAWSAFPQGASGYTF. CDR3 coding DNA: TGTGCCTGGAGTGCCTTTCCTCAGGGGGCGAGTGGCTACACCTTC. The rearrangement links TRBV30 to TRBJ1-2; TRBD1 aligns across 8 bases. Trimming cost V 1 base and J 7 bases; bases outside gene matches: 11. The CDR3 contains 15 residues. CDR1 is GTSNPN, CDR2 SVGIG, per germline (reference sequence).

This chain joins TRBV5-6 and TRBJ2-7, with 8 nucleotides matching TRBD2. Germline assignment: CDR1 SGHDT and CDR2 YYEEEE. This CDR3 region has 12 residues. With 9 bases clipped from V and 4 bases from J, the junction kept 6 bases outside the gene matches. In nucleotides, the CDR3 is TGTGCCACGGGACTAGGGGTGTACGAGCAGTACTTC. Protein sequence: CATGLGVYEQYF.

The CDR3 region is CATNPAGLGNTEAFF. The CDR3 DNA sequence: TGTGCCACAAATCCGGCGGGGTTAGGGAACACTGAAGCTTTCTTT. The chain recombines TRBV10-3 with TRBJ1-1; D is unclear. Germline CDR1 ENHRY, CDR2 SYGVKD. The CDR3 covers 15 residues. V lost 10 bases to trimming and J lost 1 base, with 19 bases between them.

This clone was seen just once. The chain is built from TRBV6-6 and TRBJ1-5, with 8 nucleotides matching TRBD1. The CDR3 contains 15 residues. Per the germline V gene, CDR1 is MNHNY and CDR2 is SVGAGI (reference sequence). The J segment lost 4 bases and the V segment lost 7 bases, leaving 9 bases of the junction unmatched. CDR3 DNA: TGTGCCAGCACCCTAACGACAGGGGCGAATCAGCCCCAGCATTTT. Translation: CASTLTTGANQPQHF.

The CDR3 loop is CASNFPRMGQGANEQYF. CDR3 in DNA: TGTGCCAGCAACTTCCCCAGGATGGGACAGGGGGCGAACGAGCAGTACTTC. The V call is TRBV2, the J call TRBJ2-7; 12 positions match TRBD1. V lost 7 bases and J lost 5; bases outside the gene matches: 15. The CDR3 extends over 17 amino acids. The germline CDR1 and CDR2 sequences are SNHLY and FYNNEI.

The chain uses TRBV7-8 and TRBJ1-5; D gene uncertain. This CDR3 comprises 15 residues. Trimming cost V 2 bases and J 0 bases, with 8 bases left between them. Per the germline V gene, CDR1 is SGHVS and CDR2 is FQNEAQ. CDR3 in DNA: TGTGCCAGCAGCTTATATCCCCTTAGCAATCAGCCCCAGCATTTT. This gives the protein CASSLYPLSNQPQHF.

There are a few counts of this clone. The J gene is TRBJ1-1, the V gene TRBV6-6; D is perhaps TRBD1 (6 bases). Trimming cost V 6 bases and J 5 bases, with 13 bases left between them. The CDR3 consists of 13 residues. Germline values: CDR1 MNHNY, CDR2 SVGAGI (reference sequence). The CDR3 here is CASRGPQGTEAFF. CDR3 nucleotide sequence: TGTGCCAGCAGAGGACCCCAGGGGACTGAAGCTTTCTTT.

The chain couples TRBV4-1 to TRBJ2-3, with D tentatively TRBD1 (6 bases). The germline V gene has CDR1 MGHRA and CDR2 YSYEKL. The germline V and J ends were trimmed by 1 base and 4 bases, with 18 bases remaining between them. The CDR3 covers 17 residues. In nucleotides, the CDR3 is TGCGCCAGCAGCCAAGTGGGTCAGCGTCCAGGGGCAGATACGCAGTATTTT. Amino acids: CASSQVGQRPGADTQYF.

The chain joins TRBV6-1 to TRBJ1-2; 8 nucleotides align to TRBD1. Germline CDR1 is MNHNS and CDR2 is SASEGT. The ends lost 1 base at V and 8 bases at J; junction bases unmatched: 3. The CDR3 consists of 13 residues. CDR3: CASSEEQGVGYTF. The CDR3 DNA reads TGTGCCAGCAGTGAAGAACAGGGGGTAGGCTACACCTTC.